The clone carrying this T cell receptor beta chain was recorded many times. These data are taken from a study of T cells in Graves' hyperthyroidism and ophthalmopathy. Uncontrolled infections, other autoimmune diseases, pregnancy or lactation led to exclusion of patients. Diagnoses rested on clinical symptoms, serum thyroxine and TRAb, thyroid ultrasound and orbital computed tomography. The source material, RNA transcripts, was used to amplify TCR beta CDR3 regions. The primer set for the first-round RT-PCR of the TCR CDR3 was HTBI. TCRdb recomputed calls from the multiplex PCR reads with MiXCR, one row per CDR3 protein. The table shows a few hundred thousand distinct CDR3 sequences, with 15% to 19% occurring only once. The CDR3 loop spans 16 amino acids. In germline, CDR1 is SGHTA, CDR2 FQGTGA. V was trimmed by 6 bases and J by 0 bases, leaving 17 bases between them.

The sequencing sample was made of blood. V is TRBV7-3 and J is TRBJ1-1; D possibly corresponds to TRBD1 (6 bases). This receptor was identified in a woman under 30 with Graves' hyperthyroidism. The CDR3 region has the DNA TGTGCCAGCAGAAATAACAGGGACCCCATGAACACTGAAGCTTTCTTT. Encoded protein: CASRNNRDPMNTEAFF. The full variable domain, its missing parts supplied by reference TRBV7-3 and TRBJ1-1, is GAGVSQTPSNKVTEKGKYVELRCDPISGHTALYWYRQSLGQGPEFLIYFQGTGAADDSGLPNDRFFAVRPEGSVSTLKIQRTERGDSAVYLCASRNNRDPMNTEAFFGQGTRLTVV.